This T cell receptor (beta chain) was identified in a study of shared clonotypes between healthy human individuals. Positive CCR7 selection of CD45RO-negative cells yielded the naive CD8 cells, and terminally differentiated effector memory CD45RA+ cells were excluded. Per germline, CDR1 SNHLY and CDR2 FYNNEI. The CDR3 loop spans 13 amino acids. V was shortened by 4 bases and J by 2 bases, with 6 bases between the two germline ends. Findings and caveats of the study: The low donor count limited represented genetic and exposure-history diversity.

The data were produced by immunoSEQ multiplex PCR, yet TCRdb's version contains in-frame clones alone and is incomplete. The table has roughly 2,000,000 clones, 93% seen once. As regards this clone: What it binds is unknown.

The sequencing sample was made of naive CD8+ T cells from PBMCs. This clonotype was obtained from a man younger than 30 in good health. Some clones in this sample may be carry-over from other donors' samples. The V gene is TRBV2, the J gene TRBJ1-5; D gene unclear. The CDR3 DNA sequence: TGTGCCAGCAGTGTGGGAGGCAATCAGCCCCAGCATTTT. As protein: CASSVGGNQPQHF.